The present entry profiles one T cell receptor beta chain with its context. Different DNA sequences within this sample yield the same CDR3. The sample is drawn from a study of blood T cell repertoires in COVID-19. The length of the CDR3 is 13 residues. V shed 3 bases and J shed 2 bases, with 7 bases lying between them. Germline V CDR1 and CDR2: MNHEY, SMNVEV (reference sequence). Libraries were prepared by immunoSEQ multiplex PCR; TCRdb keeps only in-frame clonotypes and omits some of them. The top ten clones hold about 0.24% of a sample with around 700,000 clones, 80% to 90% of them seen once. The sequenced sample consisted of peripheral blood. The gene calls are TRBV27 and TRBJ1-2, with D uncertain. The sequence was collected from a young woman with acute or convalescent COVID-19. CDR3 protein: CASSFGPNYGYTF. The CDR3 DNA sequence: TGTGCCAGCAGTTTTGGGCCGAACTATGGCTACACCTTC.